This TCR beta chain emerged from a study of T cell responses to AZD1222 COVID-19 vaccine. Study overall: The analysis combined second doses at about 4 or about 12 weeks. Notes on the study in general: Sampling captured repertoires only after the peak T cell response.

Here immunoSEQ multiplex PCR was the method, and the copy in TCRdb shows in-frame clones only, minus some. The top ten hold approximately 8% of the sample, which has about 110,000 clones, about 90% seen once. Germline values: CDR1 LNHDA, CDR2 SQIVND (reference sequence). V trimming: 5 bases; J trimming: 10 bases; junction bases outside the gene matches: 6. The CDR3 spans 12 residues. In regard to this clone: Its antigen remains unidentified.

The V call is TRBV19, the J call TRBJ1-1; 8 nucleotides agree with TRBD1. The sequences come from peripheral blood, collected on day 0 of AZD1222 vaccination. This clonotype was sampled from an adult in good health. The CDR3: CASSPGGMGAFF. CDR3 nucleotide sequence: TGTGCCAGTAGTCCAGGGGGCATGGGAGCTTTCTTT.